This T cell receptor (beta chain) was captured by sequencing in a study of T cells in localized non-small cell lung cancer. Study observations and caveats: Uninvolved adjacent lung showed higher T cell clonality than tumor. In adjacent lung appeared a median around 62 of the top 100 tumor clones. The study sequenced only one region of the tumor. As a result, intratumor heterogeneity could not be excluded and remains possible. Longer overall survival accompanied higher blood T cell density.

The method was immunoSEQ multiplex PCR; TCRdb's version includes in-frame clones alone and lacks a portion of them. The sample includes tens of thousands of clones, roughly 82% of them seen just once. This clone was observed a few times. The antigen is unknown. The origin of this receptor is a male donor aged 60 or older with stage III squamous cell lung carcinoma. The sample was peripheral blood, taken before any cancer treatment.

As DNA, the CDR3 is TGCGCCAGCAGAATTCAAGGACCGGGCGAGCAGTACTTC. This codes for CASRIQGPGEQYF. The chain has TRBV5-1 and TRBJ2-7; D is unclear. Between the trimmed V and J ends, which lost 5 bases and 6 bases, there was a span of 15 bases. The germline gives CDR1 SGHRS, CDR2 YFSETQ. The CDR3 is 13 amino acids.